This T cell receptor beta chain was captured by sequencing in a study of Graves' ophthalmopathy and Graves' hyperthyroidism. Study information: No treatment had been given when peripheral blood was collected at initial diagnosis. Study outcomes and limitations: A majority of expanded thyroid clonotypes exceeding 0.001 frequency were likewise present in blood.

The sample holds one count of this clonotype. Its antigen is unknown. Investigators amplified TCR beta CDR3 regions from RNA transcripts. HTBI primers were used in a first-round RT-PCR, which preceded a second-round multiplex PCR. TCRdb fed the multiplex PCR reads into MiXCR, producing one record per CDR3 protein. The table records 400,000 to 450,000 distinct CDR3 sequences, about 21% of them present only once. Eligible hyperthyroidism cases comprised new diagnoses of under 2 months' duration in individuals aged 18 to 65. Exclusion covered patients with other autoimmune diseases or uncontrolled infections (as well as pregnancy or lactation). The CDR3 length is 15 residues. Germline lookup yields CDR1 SEHNR and CDR2 FQNEAQ (reference sequence). Trimming shortened V by 10 bases and J by 5 bases, and 23 bases separated the two germline ends.

Sequencing used peripheral blood. This TCR came from a young woman with stable Graves' hyperthyroidism. J is TRBJ2-5 and V is TRBV7-9; D remains ambiguous. In DNA form, the CDR3 reads TGTGCCATCAAGTCGGCGGCCTTATCTGGGGAGACCCAGTACTTC. This codes for CAIKSAALSGETQYF.